This T cell receptor beta chain was retrieved from a study of OX40 agonist ivuxolimab in advanced cancers. Study as a whole: The drug used for patients, ivuxolimab, was an agonistic anti-OX40 (CD134) antibody.

Using immunoSEQ multiplex PCR, the repertoire was profiled, and TCRdb retains in-frame clones only, with some absent. The table has some 19,000 clones, around 78% seen once. Trimming pared 2 bases from V and 4 bases from J, leaving 6 bases between. Germline assignment: CDR1 LGHNA and CDR2 YSLEER. The CDR3 extends over 13 amino acids. The clonotype comes from an adult with an advanced solid tumor such as melanoma, head and neck, liver or kidney cancer. The specimen was CD4+ or CD8+ T cells sorted from blood, collected in a trial of the OX40 agonist ivuxolimab. The rearrangement uses TRBV4-3 and TRBJ1-3; D is unresolved. CDR3 loop: CASSQISGNTIYF. The CDR3 region has the DNA TGCGCCAGCAGCCAAATTAGCGGAAACACCATATATTTT.